This record covers a single T cell receptor (beta chain). The data stem from a study of blood T cell repertoires in COVID-19. Study-wide background: Both acute and convalescent COVID-19 samples were obtained from the United States, Italy and Spain.

Method: immunoSEQ multiplex PCR; TCRdb's copy keeps in-frame clones and lacks some. The profile shows roughly 93,000 clones, about 90% of them singletons. Trimming removed 5 bases from V and 5 bases from J; junction bases left unmatched: 5. Germline values: CDR1 MDHEN, CDR2 SYDVKM. The CDR3 sequence is 14 residues long. Sequenced sample: peripheral blood. The clonotype originates from a human donor in a cohort sampled during active COVID-19. The chain employs TRBV28 and TRBJ2-7; 11 nucleotides match TRBD2. The CDR3 reads CASSLTSGRNEQYF. The CDR3 DNA reads TGTGCCAGCAGTCTCACTAGCGGGAGAAACGAGCAGTACTTC.